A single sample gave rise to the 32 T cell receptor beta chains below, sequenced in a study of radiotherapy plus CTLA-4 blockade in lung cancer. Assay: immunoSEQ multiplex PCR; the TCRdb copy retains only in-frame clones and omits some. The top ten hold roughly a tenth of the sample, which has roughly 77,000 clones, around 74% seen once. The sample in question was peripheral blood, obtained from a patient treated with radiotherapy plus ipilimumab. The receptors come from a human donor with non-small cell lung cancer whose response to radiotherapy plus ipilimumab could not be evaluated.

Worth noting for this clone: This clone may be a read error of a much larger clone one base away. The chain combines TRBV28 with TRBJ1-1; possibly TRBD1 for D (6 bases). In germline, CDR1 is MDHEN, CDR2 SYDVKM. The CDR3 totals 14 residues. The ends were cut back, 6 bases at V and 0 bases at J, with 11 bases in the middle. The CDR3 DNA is TGTGCCAGCAGCATCGGACAGATGAACACTGAAGCTTTCTTT. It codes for CASSIGQMNTEAFF. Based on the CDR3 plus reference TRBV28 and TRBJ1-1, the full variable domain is DVKVTQSSRYLVKRTGEKVFLECVQDMDHENMFWYRQDPGLGLRLIYFSYDVKMKEKGDIPEGYSVSREKKERFSLILESASTNQTSMYLCASSIGQMNTEAFFGQGTRLTVV.

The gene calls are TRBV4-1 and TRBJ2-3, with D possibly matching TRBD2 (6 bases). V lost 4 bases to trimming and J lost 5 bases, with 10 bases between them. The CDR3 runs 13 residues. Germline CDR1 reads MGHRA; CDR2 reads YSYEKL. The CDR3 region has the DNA TGCGCCAGCAGCCTAAGGGACTTAGATACGCAGTATTTT. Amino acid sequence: CASSLRDLDTQYF.

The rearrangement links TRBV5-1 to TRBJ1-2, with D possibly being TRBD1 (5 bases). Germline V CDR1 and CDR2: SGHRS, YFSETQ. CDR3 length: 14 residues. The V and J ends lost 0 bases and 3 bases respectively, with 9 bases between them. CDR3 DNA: TGCGCCAGCAGCTTGGGAGGGACTGACTATGGCTACACCTTC. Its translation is CASSLGGTDYGYTF.

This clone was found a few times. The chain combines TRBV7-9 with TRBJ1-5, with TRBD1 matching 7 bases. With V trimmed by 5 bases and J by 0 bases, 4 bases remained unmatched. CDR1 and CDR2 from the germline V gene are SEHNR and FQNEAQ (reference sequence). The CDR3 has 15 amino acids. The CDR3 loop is CASSRTGYSNQPQHF. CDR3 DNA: TGTGCCAGCAGCAGGACAGGTTATAGCAATCAGCCCCAGCATTTT. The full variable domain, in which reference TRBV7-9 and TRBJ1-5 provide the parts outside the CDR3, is DTGVSQNPRHKITKRGQNVTFRCDPISEHNRLYWYRQTLGQGPEFLTYFQNEAQLEKSRLLSDRFSAERPKGSFSTLEIQRTEQGDSAMYLCASSRTGYSNQPQHFGDGTRLSIL.

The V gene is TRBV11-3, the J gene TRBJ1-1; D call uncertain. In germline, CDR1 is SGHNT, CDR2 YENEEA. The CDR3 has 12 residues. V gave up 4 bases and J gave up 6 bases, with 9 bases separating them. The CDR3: CASSSHTSEAFF. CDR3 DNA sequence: TGTGCCAGCAGCTCACACACCTCTGAAGCTTTCTTT.

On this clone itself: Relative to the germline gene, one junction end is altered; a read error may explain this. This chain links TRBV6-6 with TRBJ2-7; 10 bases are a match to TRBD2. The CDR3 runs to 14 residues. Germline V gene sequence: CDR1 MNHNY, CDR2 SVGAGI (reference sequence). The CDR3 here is CASSRTSGAYERYF. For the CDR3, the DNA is TGTGCCAGCAGCCGCACTAGCGGGGCCTACGAGCGGTACTTC.

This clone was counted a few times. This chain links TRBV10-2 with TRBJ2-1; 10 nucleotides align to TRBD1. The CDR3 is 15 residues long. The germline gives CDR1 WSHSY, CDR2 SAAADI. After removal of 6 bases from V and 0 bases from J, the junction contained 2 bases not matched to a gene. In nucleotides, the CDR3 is TGCGCCAGCAGGTGGGACAGGGGCTCCTACAATGAGCAGTTCTTC. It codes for CASRWDRGSYNEQFF.

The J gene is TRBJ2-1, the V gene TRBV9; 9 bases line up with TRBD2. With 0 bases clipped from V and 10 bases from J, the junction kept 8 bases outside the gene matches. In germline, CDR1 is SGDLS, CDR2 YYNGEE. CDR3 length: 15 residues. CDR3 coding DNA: TGTGCCAGCAGCGTAGAGGGTAGCGGGAGCGTGGAGCAGTTCTTC. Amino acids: CASSVEGSGSVEQFF.

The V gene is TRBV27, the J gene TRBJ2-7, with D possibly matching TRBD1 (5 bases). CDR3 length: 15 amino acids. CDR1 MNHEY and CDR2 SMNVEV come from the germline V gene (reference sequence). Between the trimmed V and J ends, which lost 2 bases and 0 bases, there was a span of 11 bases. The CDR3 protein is CASSLRGLSSYEQYF. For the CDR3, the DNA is TGTGCCAGCAGTTTAAGGGGCCTGAGCTCCTACGAGCAGTACTTC.

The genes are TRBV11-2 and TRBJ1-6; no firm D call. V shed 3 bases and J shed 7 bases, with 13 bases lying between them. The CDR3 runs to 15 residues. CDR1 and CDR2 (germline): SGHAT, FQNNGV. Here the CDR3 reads CASSFILKENSPLHF. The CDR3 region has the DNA TGTGCCAGCAGCTTTATATTAAAGGAGAATTCACCCCTCCACTTT.

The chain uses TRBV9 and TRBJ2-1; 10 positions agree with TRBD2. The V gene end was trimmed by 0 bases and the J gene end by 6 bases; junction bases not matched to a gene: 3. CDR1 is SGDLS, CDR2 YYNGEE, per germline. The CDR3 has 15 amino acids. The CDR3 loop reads CASSVGSGRSNEQFF. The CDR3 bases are TGTGCCAGCAGCGTAGGTAGCGGGAGGTCCAATGAGCAGTTCTTC.

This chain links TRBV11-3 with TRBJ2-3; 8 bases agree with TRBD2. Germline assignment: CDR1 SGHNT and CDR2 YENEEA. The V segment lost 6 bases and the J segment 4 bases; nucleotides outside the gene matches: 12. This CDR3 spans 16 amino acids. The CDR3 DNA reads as TGTGCCAGCAGTCCCCGCCGGGGGGGGCGCCCAGATACGCAGTATTTT. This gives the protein CASSPRRGGRPDTQYF.

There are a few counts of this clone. This CDR3 reads CASSLESGNTEAFF. The CDR3 nucleotides are TGCGCCAGCAGCTTGGAGAGTGGGAACACTGAAGCTTTCTTT. J is TRBJ1-1 and V is TRBV5-1; D unclear. The germline V gene has CDR1 SGHRS and CDR2 YFSETQ. Trimming stripped 0 bases from V and 1 base from J, with 7 bases between. The CDR3 loop spans 14 amino acids.

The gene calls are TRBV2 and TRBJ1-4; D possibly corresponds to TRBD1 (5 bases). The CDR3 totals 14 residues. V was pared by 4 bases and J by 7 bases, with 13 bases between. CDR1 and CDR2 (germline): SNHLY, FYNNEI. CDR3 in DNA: TGTGCCAGCAGTGGCGCACAGGTTATTGAAAAACTGTTTTTT. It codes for CASSGAQVIEKLFF.

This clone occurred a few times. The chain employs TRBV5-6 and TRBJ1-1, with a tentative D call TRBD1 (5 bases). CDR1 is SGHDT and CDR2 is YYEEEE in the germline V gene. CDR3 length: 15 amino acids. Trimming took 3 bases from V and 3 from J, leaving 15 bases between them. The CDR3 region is CASSSIWGRDTEAFF. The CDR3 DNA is TGTGCCAGCAGCTCTATATGGGGCAGGGACACTGAAGCTTTCTTT.

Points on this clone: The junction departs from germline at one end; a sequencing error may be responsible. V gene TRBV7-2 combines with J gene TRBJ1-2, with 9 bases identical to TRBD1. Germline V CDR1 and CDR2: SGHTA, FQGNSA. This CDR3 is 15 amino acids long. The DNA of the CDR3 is TGTGCCAGCACCTTAGTCACAGGGGGCCACTATGGCTACACCTTC. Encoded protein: CASTLVTGGHYGYTF.

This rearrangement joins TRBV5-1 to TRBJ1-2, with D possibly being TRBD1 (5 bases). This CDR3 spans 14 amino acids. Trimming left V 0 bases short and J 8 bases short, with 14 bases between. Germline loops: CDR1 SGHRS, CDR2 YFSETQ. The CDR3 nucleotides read TGCGCCAGCAGCTTGGCCGGGCAGGGAAGCGGCTACACCTTC. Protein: CASSLAGQGSGYTF.

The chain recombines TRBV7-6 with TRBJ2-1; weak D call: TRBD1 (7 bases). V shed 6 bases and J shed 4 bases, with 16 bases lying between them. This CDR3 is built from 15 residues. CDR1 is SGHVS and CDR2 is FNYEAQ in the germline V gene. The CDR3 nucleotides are TGTGCCAGCAGTTCATCGGAGGGGGCTTACAATGAGCAGTTCTTC. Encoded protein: CASSSSEGAYNEQFF.

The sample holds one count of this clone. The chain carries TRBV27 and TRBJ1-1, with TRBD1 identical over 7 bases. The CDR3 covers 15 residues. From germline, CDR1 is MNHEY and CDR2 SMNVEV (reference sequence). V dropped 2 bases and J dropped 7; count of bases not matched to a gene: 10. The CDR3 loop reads CASSLGGRGFDEAFF. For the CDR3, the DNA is TGTGCCAGCAGTTTAGGCGGCAGGGGGTTTGATGAAGCTTTCTTT.

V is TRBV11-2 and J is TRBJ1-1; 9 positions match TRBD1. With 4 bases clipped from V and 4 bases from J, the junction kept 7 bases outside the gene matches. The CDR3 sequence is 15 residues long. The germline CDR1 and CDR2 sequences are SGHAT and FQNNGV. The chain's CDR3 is CASSSIQGALTEAFF. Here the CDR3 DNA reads TGTGCCAGCAGCTCCATACAGGGGGCCCTCACTGAAGCTTTCTTT. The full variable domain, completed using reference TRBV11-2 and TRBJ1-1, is EAGVAQSPRYKIIEKRQSVAFWCNPISGHATLYWYQQILGQGPKLLIQFQNNGVVDDSQLPKDRFSAERLKGVDSTLKIQPAKLEDSAVYLCASSSIQGALTEAFFGQGTRLTVV.

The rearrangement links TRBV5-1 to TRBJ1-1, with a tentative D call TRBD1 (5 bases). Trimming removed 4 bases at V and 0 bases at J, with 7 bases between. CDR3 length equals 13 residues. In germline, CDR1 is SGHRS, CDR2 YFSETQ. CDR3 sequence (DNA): TGCGCCAGCAGCCAAGGGGTGAACACTGAAGCTTTCTTT. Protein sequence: CASSQGVNTEAFF.

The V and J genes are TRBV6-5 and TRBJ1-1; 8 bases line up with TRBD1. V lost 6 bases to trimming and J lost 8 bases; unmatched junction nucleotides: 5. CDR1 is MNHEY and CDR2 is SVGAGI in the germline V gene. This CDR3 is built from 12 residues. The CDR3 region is CASSHDRGEAFF. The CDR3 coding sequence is TGTGCCAGCAGCCACGACAGGGGCGAAGCTTTCTTT.

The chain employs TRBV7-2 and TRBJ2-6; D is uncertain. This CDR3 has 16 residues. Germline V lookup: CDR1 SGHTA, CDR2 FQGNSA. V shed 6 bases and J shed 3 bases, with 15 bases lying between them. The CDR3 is CASSFNAGRGANVLTF. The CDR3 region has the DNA TGTGCCAGCAGTTTTAACGCAGGTCGTGGGGCCAACGTCCTGACTTTC.

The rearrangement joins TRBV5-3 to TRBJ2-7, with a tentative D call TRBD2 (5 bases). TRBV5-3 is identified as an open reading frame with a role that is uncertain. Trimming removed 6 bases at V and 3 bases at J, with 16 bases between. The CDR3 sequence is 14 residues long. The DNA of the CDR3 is TGTGCCAGAACCTCACTAGACTGCAACTACGAGCAGTACTTC. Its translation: CARTSLDCNYEQYF.

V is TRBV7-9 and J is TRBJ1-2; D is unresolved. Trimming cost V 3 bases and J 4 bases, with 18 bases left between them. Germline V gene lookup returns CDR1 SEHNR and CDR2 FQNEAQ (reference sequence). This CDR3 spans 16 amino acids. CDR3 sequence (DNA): TGTGCCAGCAGCTTCTACCGGGGTGGGGAAGGCTATGGCTACACCTTC. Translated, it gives CASSFYRGGEGYGYTF.

CDR3 nucleotide sequence: TGTGCCAGCAGCCAAGATGGGACAGGGTTCTACGAGCAGTACTTC. This sequence encodes CASSQDGTGFYEQYF. The V call is TRBV4-2, the J call TRBJ2-7; 9 bases are shared with TRBD1. J gave up 3 bases and V 0 bases, and 3 bases lay outside the gene matches. Germline V gene lookup returns CDR1 LGHNA and CDR2 YNFKEQ. This CDR3 contains 15 residues.

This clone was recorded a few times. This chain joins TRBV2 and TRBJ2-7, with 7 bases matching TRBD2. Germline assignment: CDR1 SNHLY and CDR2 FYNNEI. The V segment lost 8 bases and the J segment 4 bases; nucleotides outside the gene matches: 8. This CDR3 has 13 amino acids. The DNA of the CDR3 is TGTGCCAGCCTCGACTTTAGCGGGTACGAGCAGTACTTC. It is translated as CASLDFSGYEQYF.

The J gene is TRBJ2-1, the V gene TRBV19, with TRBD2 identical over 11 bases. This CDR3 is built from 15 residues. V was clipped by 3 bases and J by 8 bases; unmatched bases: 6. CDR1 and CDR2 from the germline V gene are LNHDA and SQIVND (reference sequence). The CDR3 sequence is CASSIGSGGADEQFF. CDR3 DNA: TGTGCCAGTAGTATCGGTAGCGGGGGGGCTGATGAGCAGTTCTTC.

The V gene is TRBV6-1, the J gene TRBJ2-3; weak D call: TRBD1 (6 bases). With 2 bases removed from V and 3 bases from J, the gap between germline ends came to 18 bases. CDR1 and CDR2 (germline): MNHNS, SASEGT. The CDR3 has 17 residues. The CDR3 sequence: CASSEYRDAVWTDTQYF. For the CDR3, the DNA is TGTGCCAGCAGTGAATACAGGGATGCGGTGTGGACAGATACGCAGTATTTT.

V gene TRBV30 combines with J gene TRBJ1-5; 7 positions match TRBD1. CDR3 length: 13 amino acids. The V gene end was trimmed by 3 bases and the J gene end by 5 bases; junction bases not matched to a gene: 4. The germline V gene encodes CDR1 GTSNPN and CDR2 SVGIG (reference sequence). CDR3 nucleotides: TGTGCCTGGAGGGGTACAGGGGATCAGCCCCAGCATTTT. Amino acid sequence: CAWRGTGDQPQHF.

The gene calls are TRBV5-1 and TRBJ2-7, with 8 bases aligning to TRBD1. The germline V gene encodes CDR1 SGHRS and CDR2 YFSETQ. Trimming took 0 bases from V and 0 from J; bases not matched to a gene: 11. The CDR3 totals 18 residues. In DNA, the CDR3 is TGCGCCAGCAGCTTGGCCGACAGGGGTCTTTTTAGCTCCTACGAGCAGTACTTC. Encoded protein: CASSLADRGLFSSYEQYF. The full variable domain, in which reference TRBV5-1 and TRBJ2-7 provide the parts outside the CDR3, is KAGVTQTPRYLIKTRGQQVTLSCSPISGHRSVSWYQQTPGQGLQFLFEYFSETQRNKGNFPGRFSGRQFSNSRSEMNVSTLELGDSALYLCASSLADRGLFSSYEQYFGPGTRLTVT.

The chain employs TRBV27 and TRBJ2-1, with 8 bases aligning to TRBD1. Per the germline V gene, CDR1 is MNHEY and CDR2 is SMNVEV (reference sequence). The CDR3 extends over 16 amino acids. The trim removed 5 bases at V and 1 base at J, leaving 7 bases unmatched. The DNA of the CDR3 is TGTGCCAGCAGTCCCCTCAGGGGGCTGTCCTACAATGAGCAGTTCTTC. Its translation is CASSPLRGLSYNEQFF.